These 15 T cell receptor beta chains were sequenced from one sample in a study of identical twins' blood T cells. Each CDR3 protein is one row after TCRdb ran MiXCR on the 5' RACE reads. The sample shows about 370,000 distinct CDR3 sequences, roughly 28% of them seen only once. The source material was PBMCs. The receptors shown here come from a woman between 18 and 50 years old in good health.

There are a few counts of this clonotype. J is TRBJ2-2 and V is TRBV20-1; no definite D call. The germline gives CDR1 DFQATT, CDR2 SNEGSKA (reference sequence). The V end lost 6 bases, the J end lost 4 bases, and 12 bases lay between the germline ends. The CDR3 contains 13 residues. CDR3 in amino acids: CSARRVGTGELFF. For the CDR3, the DNA is TGCAGTGCCAGAAGGGTGGGCACCGGGGAGCTGTTTTTT.

This clonotype occurred many times. The chain has TRBV29-1 and TRBJ1-1; D is ambiguous. The ends were cut back, 1 base at V and 1 base at J, with 7 bases in the middle. CDR3 length: 13 amino acids. Germline-derived CDR1 and CDR2 are SQVTM and ANQGSEA. CDR3 nucleotide sequence: TGCAGCGTTGAAGGTCAGTCGAACACTGAAGCTTTCTTT. Residues: CSVEGQSNTEAFF.

The V gene is TRBV29-1, the J gene TRBJ1-1; D unclear. The germline V gene encodes CDR1 SQVTM and CDR2 ANQGSEA. The length of the CDR3 is 14 residues. Trimming pared 5 bases from V and 0 bases from J, leaving 13 bases between. CDR3: CSVSAGALNTEAFF. The CDR3 DNA reads as TGCAGCGTTTCGGCAGGAGCTCTGAACACTGAAGCTTTCTTT.

V gene TRBV29-1 combines with J gene TRBJ2-3; 14 positions match TRBD2. The CDR3 is 16 residues long. Trimming removed 6 bases from V and 5 bases from J; junction bases left unmatched: 10. Germline values: CDR1 SQVTM, CDR2 ANQGSEA. CDR3 region: CSVGTSGSWLLDTQYF. The CDR3 nucleotides are TGCAGCGTGGGGACTAGCGGGAGTTGGTTATTAGATACGCAGTATTTT.

The V and J genes are TRBV15 and TRBJ2-1, with 7 bases that match TRBD2. The CDR3 sequence is 15 residues long. The junction had 8 bases not matched to a gene; V was cut back by 0 bases and J by 9 bases. The germline gives CDR1 LNHNV, CDR2 YYDKDF (reference sequence). The CDR3 reads CATSREGGGRSEQFF. The CDR3 DNA reads as TGTGCCACCAGCAGAGAGGGCGGGGGTCGGAGTGAGCAGTTCTTC.

A word on this clonotype: One end of the junction fails to match germline, which may point to a read error. The CDR3 loop is CASSSTANYGCTF. Here the CDR3 DNA reads TGTGCCAGCAGCTCGACGGCTAACTATGGCTGCACCTTC. The V and J genes are TRBV11-2 and TRBJ1-2, with D unresolved. Germline CDR1 reads SGHAT; CDR2 reads FQNNGV. This CDR3 contains 13 residues.

Details on this clonotype: Being one base from a much bigger clone, this may be a read error. This chain connects TRBV11-2 to TRBJ1-3; D is uncertain. CDR3 size: 16 residues. Germline CDR1 SGHAT, CDR2 FQNNGV. Trimming cost V 5 bases and J 1 base, with 15 bases left between them. CDR3 sequence (DNA): TGTGCCAGCAGCCTCAGCCCCCGGGGATCTGGAAACACCATATATTTT. It is translated as CASSLSPRGSGNTIYF.

This clonotype was seen more than once but under ten times. The V call is TRBV20-1, the J call TRBJ1-2; 8 bases fit TRBD1. The CDR3 sequence is 18 residues long. Germline CDR1 and CDR2: DFQATT and SNEGSKA (reference sequence). J gave up 4 bases and V 1 base, and 17 bases lay outside the gene matches. The DNA of the CDR3 is TGCAGTGCTAGAGCGGACAGGGAGGAAAGTCAAATGGGCTATGGCTACACCTTC. It specifies CSARADREESQMGYGYTF.

On this clonotype: One base away lies a much larger clone, so this may be a sequencing read error. V is TRBV4-3 and J is TRBJ1-2, with 7 bases lining up with TRBD1. CDR3 length: 17 amino acids. Germline V gene lookup returns CDR1 LGHNA and CDR2 YSLEER. In DNA form, the CDR3 reads TGCGCCAGCACCCAAGATTTGAAACAGGGGTTGTGGTATGGCTACACCTTC. It specifies CASTQDLKQGLWYGYTF.

On this clonotype: The junction shows a germline mismatch at one end, possibly a read error. The chain joins TRBV20-1 to TRBJ1-1; D is unresolved. Germline values: CDR1 DFQATT, CDR2 SNEGSKA (reference sequence). This CDR3 is 10 amino acids long. The CDR3 reads CSAMNAEAFF. Here the CDR3 DNA reads TGCAGTGCGATGAACGCTGAAGCTTTCTTT.

This clonotype was seen ten or more times. The chain is built from TRBV2 and TRBJ2-2; no reliable D call. V was shortened by 7 bases and J by 5 bases, with 14 bases between the two germline ends. CDR1 is SNHLY and CDR2 is FYNNEI in the germline V gene. The CDR3 sequence is 14 residues long. The chain's CDR3 is CASKVEQKTGELFF. In DNA form, the CDR3 reads TGTGCCAGCAAAGTCGAGCAGAAGACCGGGGAGCTGTTTTTT. Together with reference TRBV2 and TRBJ2-2, the CDR3 gives the full variable domain: EPEVTQTPSHQVTQMGQEVILRCVPISNHLYFYWYRQILGQKVEFLVSFYNNEISEKSEIFDDQFSVERPDGSNFTLKIRSTKLEDSAMYFCASKVEQKTGELFFGEGSRLTVL.

The chain couples TRBV7-8 to TRBJ2-2; D unresolved. V was shortened by 1 base and J by 0 bases, with 6 bases between the two germline ends. The CDR3 has 15 residues. Germline V gives CDR1 SGHVS, CDR2 FQNEAQ. The CDR3 DNA follows: TGTGCCAGCAGCTTAGTTGATTCGAACACCGGGGAGCTGTTTTTT. Amino acid sequence: CASSLVDSNTGELFF.

The rearrangement uses TRBV12-5 and TRBJ1-5; 7 bases agree with TRBD1. The J segment lost 1 base and the V segment lost 5 bases, leaving 5 bases of the junction unmatched. The CDR3 contains 15 residues. Germline V gene sequence: CDR1 LGHNT, CDR2 FRNRAP. CDR3 loop: CASGKTGDSNQPQHF. For the CDR3, the DNA is TGTGCTAGTGGTAAAACAGGGGACAGCAATCAGCCCCAGCATTTT.

The genes are TRBV11-2 and TRBJ2-7; D gene ambiguous. The CDR3 loop spans 11 amino acids. Germline V lookup: CDR1 SGHAT, CDR2 FQNNGV. Trimming left V 4 bases short and J 6 bases short, with 7 bases between. Written as DNA, the CDR3 is TGTGCCAGCAGCTCATACCGCGAGCAGTACTTC. This translates into CASSSYREQYF.

The table lists this clonotype with a few counts. The genes are TRBV6-2 or TRBV6-3 and TRBJ2-1; 7 bases align to TRBD2. V shed 4 bases, J shed 2 bases, and the junction held 8 bases outside the gene matches. The CDR3 covers 16 residues. CDR1 and CDR2 (germline): MNHEY, SVGEGT. The CDR3 DNA reads TGTGCCAGCAGTTCGCCAGCGGGGCCCACCTACAATGAGCAGTTCTTC. It yields the protein CASSSPAGPTYNEQFF.